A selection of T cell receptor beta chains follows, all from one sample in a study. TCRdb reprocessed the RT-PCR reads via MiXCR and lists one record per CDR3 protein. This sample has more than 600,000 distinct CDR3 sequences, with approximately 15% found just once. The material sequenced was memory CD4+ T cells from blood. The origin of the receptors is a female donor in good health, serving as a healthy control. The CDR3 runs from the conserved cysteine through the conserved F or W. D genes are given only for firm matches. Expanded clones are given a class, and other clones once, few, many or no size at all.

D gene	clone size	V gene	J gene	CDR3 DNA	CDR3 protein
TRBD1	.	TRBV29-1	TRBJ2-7	TGCAGCGTACGGACAGGCCGAGTAGACTACGAGCAGTACTTC	CSVRTGRVDYEQYF
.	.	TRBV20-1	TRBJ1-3	TGCAGTGCGGCAGGAAAAAACACCATATATTTT	CSAAGKNTIYF
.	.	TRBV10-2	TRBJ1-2	TGCGCCAGCAGTGGGCAGGGGCCAACCTATGGCTACACCTTC	CASSGQGPTYGYTF
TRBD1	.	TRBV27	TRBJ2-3	TGTGCCAGCAGTGAGGGACAGGGGGCGTCGGATACGCAGTATTTT	CASSEGQGASDTQYF
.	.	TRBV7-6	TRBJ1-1	TGTGCCAGCAGCTTACTCAGGGCGACGGAGACTGAAGCTTTCTTT	CASSLLRATETEAFF
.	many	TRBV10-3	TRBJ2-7	TGTGCCATCAGTGAGTCGAGAGGGCAAGGAGTGATCTACGAGCAGTACTTC	CAISESRGQGVIYEQYF
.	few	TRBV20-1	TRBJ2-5	TGCAGTGCTCCGGACTATGAGACCCAGTACTTC	CSAPDYETQYF
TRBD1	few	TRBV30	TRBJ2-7	TGTGCCTGGAGCCGCGAGTGGGGACAGGGGGGCTCCTACGAGCAGTACTTC	CAWSREWGQGGSYEQYF
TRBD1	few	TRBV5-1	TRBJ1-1	TGCGCCAGCAGCTCCGGGACAGTGGGCACTGAAGCTTTCTTT	CASSSGTVGTEAFF
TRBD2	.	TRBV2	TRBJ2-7	TGTGACAGCAGTGAGCTAGCGGAGAGTTACGAGCAGTACTTC	CDSSELAESYEQYF
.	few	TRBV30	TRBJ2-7	TGTGCCTTACAGGGAGGGTACGACGAGCAGTACTTC	CALQGGYDEQYF
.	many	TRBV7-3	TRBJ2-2	TGTGCCAGCAGCTTAAGGGGGCAGAACACCGGGGAGCTGTTTTTT	CASSLRGQNTGELFF
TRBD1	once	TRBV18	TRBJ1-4	TGTGCCAGCTCACCACCGGGACAGGCGGGTGAAAAACTGTTTTTT	CASSPPGQAGEKLFF
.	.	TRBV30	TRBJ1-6	TGTGCCTGGGGGATCCCGAGCTCCTATAATTCACCCCTCCACTTT	CAWGIPSSYNSPLHF
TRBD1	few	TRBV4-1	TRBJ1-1	TGCGCCAGCAGCCCCCAGGACAGGGGGAACACTGAAGCTTTCTTT	CASSPQDRGNTEAFF
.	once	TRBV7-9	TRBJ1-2	TGTGCCAGCAGTCCCAGGGAAATGGGTGGCTACACCTTC	CASSPREMGGYTF
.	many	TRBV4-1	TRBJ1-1	TGCGCCAGCAGCCCTCAATTGAACACTGAAGCTTTCTTT	CASSPQLNTEAFF
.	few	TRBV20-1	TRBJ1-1	TGCAGTGCTAGGCCAGGGACAATGGGCACTGAAGCTTTCTTT	CSARPGTMGTEAFF
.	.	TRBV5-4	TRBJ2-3	TGTGCCAGCAGCTTGGCCAGGGGGGGGGCCACAGATACGCAGTATTTT	CASSLARGGATDTQYF
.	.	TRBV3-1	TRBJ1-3	TGTGCCAGCAGCACTAGTATCTCTGGAAACACCATATATTTT	CASSTSISGNTIYF
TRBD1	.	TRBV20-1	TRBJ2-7	TGCAGTGCTAGGGATAGGACAGGGGGAATTTACGAGCAGTACTTC	CSARDRTGGIYEQYF
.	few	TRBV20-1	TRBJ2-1	TGCAGTGCTATGGGGGAAAGCTCCTACAATGAGCAGTTCTTC	CSAMGESSYNEQFF
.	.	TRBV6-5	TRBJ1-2	TGTGCCAGCAGTTTTACCGACTTTTCTGGCTACACCTTC	CASSFTDFSGYTF
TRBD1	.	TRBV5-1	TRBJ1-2	TGCGCCAGCAGCGGACAGGAAAATAGCTATGGCTACACCTTC	CASSGQENSYGYTF
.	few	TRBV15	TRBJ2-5	TGTGCCACCAGCAGAGATGGGGGGACCCAGTACTTC	CATSRDGGTQYF
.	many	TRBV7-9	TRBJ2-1	TGTGCCAGCAGCATAATGGACCATCACAATGAGCAGTTCTTC	CASSIMDHHNEQFF
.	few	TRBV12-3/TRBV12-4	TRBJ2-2	TGTGCCAGCAGTTCCCGATACGGACAGAACACCGGGGAGCTGTTTTTT	CASSSRYGQNTGELFF
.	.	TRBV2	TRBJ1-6	TGTGCCAGCAGTCCCCGATCAGCAACCCTCCACTTT	CASSPRSATLHF
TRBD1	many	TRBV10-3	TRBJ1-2	TGTGCCATCAGTCCCCGGGACAGGGACCCTAACTATGGCTACACCTTC	CAISPRDRDPNYGYTF
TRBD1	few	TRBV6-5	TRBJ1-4	TGTGCCAGCAGTTACTCGACAGGGGGCTATACTAATGAAAAACTGTTTTTT	CASSYSTGGYTNEKLFF
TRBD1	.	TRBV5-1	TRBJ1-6	TGCGCCAGCAGCTTTTCCGACAGGGGGCAATCACCCCTCCACTTT	CASSFSDRGQSPLHF
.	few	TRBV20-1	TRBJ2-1	TGCAGTGCCCTTGGGGTGAGCAATGAGCAGTTCTTC	CSALGVSNEQFF
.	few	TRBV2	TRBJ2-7	TGTGCCAGCAGTGTACAAGGGGCTAAGCAGTACTTC	CASSVQGAKQYF
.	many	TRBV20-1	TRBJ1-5	TGCAGTGCTAGTTGGGGATCGGCGGCCCAGCATTTT	CSASWGSAAQHF
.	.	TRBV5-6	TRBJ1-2	TGTGCCAGCAGCTTTGACCCCTCGGGTGGCTACACCTTC	CASSFDPSGGYTF
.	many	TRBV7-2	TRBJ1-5	TGTGCCAGCAGCTTAGCCGGGACCGATTCTCGTCAGCCCCAGCATTTT	CASSLAGTDSRQPQHF
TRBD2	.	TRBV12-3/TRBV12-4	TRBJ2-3	TGTGCCAGCAGTTTTCCAGCGGGAGGGCTTGATACGCAGTATTTT	CASSFPAGGLDTQYF
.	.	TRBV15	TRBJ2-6	TGTGCCACCAGCAGAGGTGGCAACTCTGGGGCCAACGTCCTGACTTTC	CATSRGGNSGANVLTF
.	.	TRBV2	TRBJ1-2	TGTGCCAGCAGTGAAGGGGGCGCTCAGATGGGTGGCTACACCTTC	CASSEGGAQMGGYTF
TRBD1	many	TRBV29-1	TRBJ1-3	TGCAGCGTTGACCAGCGCAGGGGGCCTGGAAACACCATATATTTT	CSVDQRRGPGNTIYF
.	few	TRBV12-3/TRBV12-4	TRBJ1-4	TGTGCCAGCAGTTTAGGGCTCGGGGGAGGTAATGAAAAACTGTTTTTT	CASSLGLGGGNEKLFF
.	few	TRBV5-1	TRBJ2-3	TGCGCCAGCAGCACCCAGGACAGCTTCACAGATACGCAGTATTTT	CASSTQDSFTDTQYF
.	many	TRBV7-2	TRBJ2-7	TGTGCCAGCAGCTCACAGGGTTTGGCGCTCGAGCAGTACTTC	CASSSQGLALEQYF
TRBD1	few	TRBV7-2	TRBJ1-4	TGTGCCAGCAGCTTGGGACAGGTGGGAGGGAAACTGTTTTTT	CASSLGQVGGKLFF
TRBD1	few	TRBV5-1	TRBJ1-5	TGCGCCAGCAGCCCAGGGGGATCGGGGCAGCCCCAGCATTTT	CASSPGGSGQPQHF
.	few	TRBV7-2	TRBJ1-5	TGTGCCAGCAGTTTTGTAGCCCGAAGTTTTCAGCCCCAGCATTTT	CASSFVARSFQPQHF
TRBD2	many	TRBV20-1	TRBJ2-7	TGCAGTGCTCCAATTCAGGGACTAGCGGGGGAGCAGTACTTC	CSAPIQGLAGEQYF
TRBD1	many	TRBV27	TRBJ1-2	TGTGCCAGCAGTTTCGGGCAGGGGGCCGGAGGCTACACCTTC	CASSFGQGAGGYTF
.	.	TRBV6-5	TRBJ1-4	TGTGCCAGCAGGGCGAGCGGAGAAAAACTGTTTTTT	CASRASGEKLFF
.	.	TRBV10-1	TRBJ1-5	TGCGCCAGCAGTGAGTCGACAGGCCCATCGCATTTT	CASSESTGPSHF